This TCR beta chain was sequenced for a study of CD8+CD57+ T cells in acquired aplastic anemia. Findings of the study overall: Sharing between patients and controls was observed for 25 to 30 CD8+ CDR3 sequences.

The table lists this clonotype with a few counts. Its antigen is undetermined. CD8+CD57+ cell expansion had been shown by flow cytometry in patients chosen for sequencing. The CDR3 runs to 15 residues. The ends lost 1 base at V and 3 bases at J; junction bases unmatched: 2. The germline V gene encodes CDR1 MDHEN and CDR2 SYDVKM. Genomic DNA constituted the template upon which TCR beta VDJ and CDR3 profiling was performed. TCRdb processed the reads anew with MiXCR; each CDR3 protein has one entry. The sample has about 290,000 distinct CDR3 sequences, 45% to 65% seen once. This clonotype was sampled from a human donor with aplastic anemia. J is TRBJ2-7 and V is TRBV28, with TRBD2 matching over 11 bases. The specimen was sorted CD4+, CD8+, or CD8+CD57+ T cells (not recorded which) from PBMCs. CDR3 nucleotides: TGTGCCAGCAGTTTATTTACTAGCGGGAGCTACGAGCAGTACTTC. Translating gives CASSLFTSGSYEQYF. Full variable domain (remainder filled in from reference TRBV28 and TRBJ2-7): DVKVTQSSRYLVKRTGEKVFLECVQDMDHENMFWYRQDPGLGLRLIYFSYDVKMKEKGDIPEGYSVSREKKERFSLILESASTNQTSMYLCASSLFTSGSYEQYFGPGTRLTVT.